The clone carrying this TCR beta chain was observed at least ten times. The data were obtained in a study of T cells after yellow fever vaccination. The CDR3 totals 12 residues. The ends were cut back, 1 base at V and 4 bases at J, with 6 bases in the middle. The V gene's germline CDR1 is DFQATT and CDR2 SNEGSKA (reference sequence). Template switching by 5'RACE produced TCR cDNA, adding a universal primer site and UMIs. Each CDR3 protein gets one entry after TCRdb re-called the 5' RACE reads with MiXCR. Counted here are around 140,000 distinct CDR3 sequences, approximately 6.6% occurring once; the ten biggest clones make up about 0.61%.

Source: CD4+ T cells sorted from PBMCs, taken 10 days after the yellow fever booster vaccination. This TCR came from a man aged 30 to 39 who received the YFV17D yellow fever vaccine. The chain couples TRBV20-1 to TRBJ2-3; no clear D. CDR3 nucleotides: TGCAGTGCTAGAGGTGCGGCAGATACGCAGTATTTT. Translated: CSARGAADTQYF.